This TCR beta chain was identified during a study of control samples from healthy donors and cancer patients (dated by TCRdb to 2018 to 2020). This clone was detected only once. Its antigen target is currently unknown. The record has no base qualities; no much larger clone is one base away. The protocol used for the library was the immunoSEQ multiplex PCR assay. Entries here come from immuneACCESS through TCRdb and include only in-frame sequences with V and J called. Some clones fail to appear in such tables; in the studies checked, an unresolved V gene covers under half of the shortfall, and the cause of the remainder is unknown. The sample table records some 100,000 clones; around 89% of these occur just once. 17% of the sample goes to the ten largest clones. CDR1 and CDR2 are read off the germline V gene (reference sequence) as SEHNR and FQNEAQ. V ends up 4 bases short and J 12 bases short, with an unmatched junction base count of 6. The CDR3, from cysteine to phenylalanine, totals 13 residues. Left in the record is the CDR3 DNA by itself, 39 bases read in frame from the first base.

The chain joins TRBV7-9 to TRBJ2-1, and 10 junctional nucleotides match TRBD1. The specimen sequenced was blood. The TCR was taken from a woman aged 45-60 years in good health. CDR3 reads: CASSSTGGLRQFF. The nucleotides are TGTGCCAGCAGCTCGACAGGGGGCTTGAGGCAGTTCTTC.